Here is one TCR beta chain with its context. This entry is derived from a study of T-cell reconstitution after alpha-beta-depleted transplantation in children. Unique molecular identifiers were incorporated during preparation of the TCRbeta library. TCRdb independently ran MiXCR on the PCR reads; one entry per CDR3 protein. The profile shows 250,000 to 300,000 distinct CDR3 sequences, 9.9% of them singletons. The CDR3 loop spans 15 amino acids. Trimming took 6 bases from V and 1 from J, leaving 12 bases between them. This TCR came from a human donor who donated a stem cell graft to a child with SCID. The chain employs TRBV12-3 or TRBV12-4 and TRBJ1-4; possibly TRBD1 for D (6 bases). The sequencing here drew on PBMCs from the stem cell graft donor, taken from the stem cell graft. The CDR3: CASRYGTITNEKLFF. For the CDR3, the DNA is TGTGCCAGCAGATATGGGACAATAACTAATGAAAAACTGTTTTTT.